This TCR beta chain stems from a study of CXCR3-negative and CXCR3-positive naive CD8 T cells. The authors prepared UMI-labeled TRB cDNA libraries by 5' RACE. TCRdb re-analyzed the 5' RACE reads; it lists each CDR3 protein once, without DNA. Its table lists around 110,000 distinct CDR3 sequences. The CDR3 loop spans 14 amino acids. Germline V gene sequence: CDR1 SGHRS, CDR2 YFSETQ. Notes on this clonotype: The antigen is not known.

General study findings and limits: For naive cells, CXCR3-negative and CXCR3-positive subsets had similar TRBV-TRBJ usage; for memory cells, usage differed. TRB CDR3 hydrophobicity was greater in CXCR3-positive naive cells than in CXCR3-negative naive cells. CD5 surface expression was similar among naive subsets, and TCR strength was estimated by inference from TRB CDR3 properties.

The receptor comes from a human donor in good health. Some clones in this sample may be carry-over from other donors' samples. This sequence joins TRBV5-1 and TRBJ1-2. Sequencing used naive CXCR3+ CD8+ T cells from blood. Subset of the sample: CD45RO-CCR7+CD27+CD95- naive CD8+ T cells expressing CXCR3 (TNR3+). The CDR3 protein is CASSLDVINYGYTF.